This TCR beta chain stems from a study of glioma-infiltrating T cells. On this clonotype itself: Its antigen remains unidentified. A read error is likely, as this CDR3 ends without the conserved phenylalanine or tryptophan. The DNA is omitted, as the CDR3 cannot be located on it reliably, and the CDR3 follows TCRdb's listing.

Findings of the study overall: Very few CDR3 sequences were shared between tissue and blood. Tissue-blood divergence was below expectation in non-neoplastic patients, above in gliomas.

The CDR3 contains 12 residues when both ends are counted. Germline assignment: CDR1 MNHNS and CDR2 SASEGT. TCR alpha and beta CDR3 regions were amplified from RNA using iRepertoire nested multiplex PCR. From the multiplex PCR reads, TCRdb called clonotypes with MiXCR, one entry per CDR3 protein. The sample holds around 100,000 distinct CDR3 sequences, 29% seen once. This chain links TRBV6-1 with TRBJ2-5. The sequencing input was glioma tissue, nonneoplastic brain tissue, or PBMCs (not recorded which). The receptor was isolated from a human donor with low-grade glioma or glioblastoma, undergoing nonglioma brain surgery, or in good health (not recorded which). The CDR3 loop is CASNTDSETKYL.